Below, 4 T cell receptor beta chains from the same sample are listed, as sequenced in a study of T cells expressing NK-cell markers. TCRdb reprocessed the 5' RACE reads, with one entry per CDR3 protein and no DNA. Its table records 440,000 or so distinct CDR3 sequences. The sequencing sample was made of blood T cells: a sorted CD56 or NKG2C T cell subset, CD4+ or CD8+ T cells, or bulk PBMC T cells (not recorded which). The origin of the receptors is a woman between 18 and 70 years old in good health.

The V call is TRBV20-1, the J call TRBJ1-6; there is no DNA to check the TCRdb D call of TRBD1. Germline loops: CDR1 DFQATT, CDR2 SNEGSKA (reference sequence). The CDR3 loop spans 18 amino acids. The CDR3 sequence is CSARAGGRPSSYNSPLHF.

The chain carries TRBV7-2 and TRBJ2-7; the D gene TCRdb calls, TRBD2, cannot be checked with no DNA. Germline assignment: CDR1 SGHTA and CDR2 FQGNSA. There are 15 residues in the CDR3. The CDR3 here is CASSHPGLATYEQYF.

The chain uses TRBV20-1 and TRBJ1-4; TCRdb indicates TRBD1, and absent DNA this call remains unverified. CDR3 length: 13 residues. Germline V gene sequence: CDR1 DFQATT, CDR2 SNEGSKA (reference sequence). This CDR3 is CSTYTGGGEKLFF.

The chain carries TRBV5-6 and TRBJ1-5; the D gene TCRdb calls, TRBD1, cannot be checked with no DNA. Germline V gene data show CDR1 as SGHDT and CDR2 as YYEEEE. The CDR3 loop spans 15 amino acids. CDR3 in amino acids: CASSLSIRGIQPQHF.